This is a list of T cell receptor beta chains from one sample in a study of shared clonotypes between healthy human individuals. The data were produced by immunoSEQ multiplex PCR, yet TCRdb's version contains in-frame clones alone and is incomplete. The sample yields about 2.4 million clones, 93% seen once. The specimen sequenced was naive CD4+ T cells from PBMCs. Source of these receptors: a young man in good health. Some clones in this sample may be carry-over from other donors' samples. Both conserved end residues are part of each CDR3. The D gene is left open where the match is weak. Size is omitted from some rows. Given values are once, few, many or a class for expanded clones.

13,.,TRBJ1-1,.,TRBV18,TGTGCCAGCTCACTCCAAGGTGGAACTGAAGCTTTCTTT,CASSLQGGTEAFF
16,TRBD2,TRBJ2-1,.,TRBV9,TGTGCCAGCAGCGCCAGACTAGCGGGAGGGTGGTATGAGCAGTTCTTC,CASSARLAGGWYEQFF
12,.,TRBJ2-2,.,TRBV7-3,TGTGCCAGCAGCTTGGGGGACGGGGAGCTGTTTTTT,CASSLGDGELFF
16,.,TRBJ2-1,.,TRBV27,TGTGCCAGCACTAAAGAATCCGGGACCGGTTACAATGAGCAGTTCTTC,CASTKESGTGYNEQFF
16,TRBD1,TRBJ1-2,.,TRBV7-9,TGTGCCAGCAGCCAGCCGTTGGACAGGGCTAACTATGGCTACACCTTC,CASSQPLDRANYGYTF
13,.,TRBJ2-7,once,TRBV29-1,TGCAGCGTTCTAGGGGGGGGGACCTACGAGCAGTACTTC,CSVLGGGTYEQYF
14,.,TRBJ1-1,.,TRBV18,TGTGCCAGCTCGAAGAGGGTCCTGAACACTGAAGCTTTCTTT,CASSKRVLNTEAFF
15,TRBD2,TRBJ2-3,.,TRBV5-1,TGCGCCAGCAGCTACCCTAGCGGGAGGGAAGATACGCAGTATTTT,CASSYPSGREDTQYF
14,.,TRBJ1-1,.,TRBV18,TGTGCCAGCTCGCCAATTCATCGGAACACTGAAGCTTTCTTT,CASSPIHRNTEAFF
15,TRBD2,TRBJ2-7,.,TRBV25-1,TGTGCCAGCGGACGAAGCGGGAGCCGATCCTACGAGCAGTACTTC,CASGRSGSRSYEQYF
15,TRBD2,TRBJ2-1,.,TRBV7-3,TGTGCCAGCAGCTTCGGACCAGCGGGACGGGATGAGCAGTTCTTC,CASSFGPAGRDEQFF
14,.,TRBJ2-3,.,TRBV5-1,TGCGCCAGCAGCTCCGGTGGTAAAGCTGCTACGCAGTATTTT,CASSSGGKAATQYF
16,TRBD2,TRBJ2-5,.,TRBV7-9,TGTGCCAGCAGCCCCCCTTTTACTAGCGGGAAAGAGACCCAGTACTTC,CASSPPFTSGKETQYF
14,.,TRBJ2-7,.,TRBV6-5,TGTGCCAGCAGTCGGCCGGGACTTTCCTACGAGCAGTACTTC,CASSRPGLSYEQYF
15,TRBD1,TRBJ2-1,.,TRBV5-5,TGTGCCAGCAGCTTGGCGGGGACAGTTGACAATGAGCAGTTCTTC,CASSLAGTVDNEQFF
13,TRBD1,TRBJ1-5,.,TRBV6-5,TGTGCCAGCAGCGGACAGGGAAGTCAGCCCCAGCATTTT,CASSGQGSQPQHF
16,TRBD2,TRBJ2-7,.,TRBV7-2,TGTGCCAGCAGCTTAAGACGGACTAGCGGGACCTACGAGCAGTACTTC,CASSLRRTSGTYEQYF
17,TRBD2,TRBJ2-1,.,TRBV19,TGTGCCAGTAGTATAGAGGGACTAGCGGGAGTTCGCAATGAGCAGTTCTTC,CASSIEGLAGVRNEQFF
17,.,TRBJ2-7,.,TRBV28,TGTGCCAGCAGTTTACCCCAGGGGCGGACGTCAGCGGGCGAGCAGTACTTC,CASSLPQGRTSAGEQYF
17,TRBD2,TRBJ2-2,.,TRBV18,TGTGCCAGCTCACCACCGGGACTAGCGGGAGGAACCGGGGAGCTGTTTTTT,CASSPPGLAGGTGELFF
13,.,TRBJ2-5,.,TRBV29-1,TGCAGCGCCGCCAGGCGGACCCAAGAGACCCAGTACTTC,CSAARRTQETQYF
16,.,TRBJ2-2,.,TRBV2,TGTGCCAGCAGTTTAAGAGGGAGCAGGGACACCGGGGAGCTGTTTTTT,CASSLRGSRDTGELFF
12,.,TRBJ2-1,.,TRBV9,TGTGCCAGCAGCGCAGTAGTTGACCCGCAGTTCTTC,CASSAVVDPQFF
12,.,TRBJ1-1,.,TRBV9,TGTGCCAGCAGCGGCGGTAACACTGAAGCTTTCTTT,CASSGGNTEAFF
13,.,TRBJ1-2,.,TRBV11-1,TGTGCCAGCAGCTTAGCGGCCAGCCTGGGCTACACCTTC,CASSLAASLGYTF
15,.,TRBJ1-2,.,TRBV5-4,TGTGCCAGCAGCTCTCCCGGGGGGCAGCGTTATGGCTACACCTTC,CASSSPGGQRYGYTF
17,TRBD2,TRBJ2-1,.,TRBV7-2,TGTGCCAGCAGGGATCCGCGGGAGTACGATTTCGGCAATGAGCAGTTCTTC,CASRDPREYDFGNEQFF
15,TRBD2,TRBJ2-5,.,TRBV10-3,TGTGCCATCAGTGAGTCAAAGGGAGGGAAAGAGACCCAGTACTTC,CAISESKGGKETQYF
12,.,TRBJ1-1,.,TRBV29-1,TGCAGCGTTGATAAGGGGAACACTGAAGCTTTCTTT,CSVDKGNTEAFF
13,.,TRBJ2-1,.,TRBV5-1,TGCGCCAGCAGCTTCGGGGGTTACAATGAGCAGTTCTTC,CASSFGGYNEQFF
12,.,TRBJ1-2,.,TRBV6-1,TGTGCCAACAATGGGCATTCTGACGGCTACACCTTC,CANNGHSDGYTF